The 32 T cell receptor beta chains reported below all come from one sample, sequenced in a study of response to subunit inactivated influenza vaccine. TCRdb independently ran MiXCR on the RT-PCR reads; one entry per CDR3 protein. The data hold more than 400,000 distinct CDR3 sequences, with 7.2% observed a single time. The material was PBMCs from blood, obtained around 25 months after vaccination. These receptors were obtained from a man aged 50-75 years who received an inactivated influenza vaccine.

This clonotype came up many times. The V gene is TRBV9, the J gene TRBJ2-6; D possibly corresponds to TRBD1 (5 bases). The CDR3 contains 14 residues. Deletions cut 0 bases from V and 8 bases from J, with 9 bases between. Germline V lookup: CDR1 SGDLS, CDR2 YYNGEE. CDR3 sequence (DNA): TGTGCCAGCAGCGTAGGGCAGGGAACCAACGTCCTGACTTTC. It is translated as CASSVGQGTNVLTF.

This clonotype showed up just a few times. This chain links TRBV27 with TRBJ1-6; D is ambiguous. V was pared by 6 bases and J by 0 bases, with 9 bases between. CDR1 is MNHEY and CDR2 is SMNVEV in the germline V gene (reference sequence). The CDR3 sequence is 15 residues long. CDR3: CASSRLSSYNSPLHF. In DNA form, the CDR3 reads TGTGCCAGCAGCCGACTGAGCTCCTATAATTCACCCCTCCACTTT.

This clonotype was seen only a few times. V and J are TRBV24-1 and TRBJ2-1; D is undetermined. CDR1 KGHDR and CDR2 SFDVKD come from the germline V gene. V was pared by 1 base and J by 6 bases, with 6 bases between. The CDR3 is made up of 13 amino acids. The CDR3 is CATSDFKANEQFF. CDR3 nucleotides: TGTGCCACCAGTGATTTTAAAGCCAATGAGCAGTTCTTC.

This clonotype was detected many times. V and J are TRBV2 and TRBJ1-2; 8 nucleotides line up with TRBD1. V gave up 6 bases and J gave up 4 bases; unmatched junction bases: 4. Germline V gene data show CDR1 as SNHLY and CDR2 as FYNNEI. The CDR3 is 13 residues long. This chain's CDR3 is CASSATGGYGYTF. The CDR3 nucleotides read TGTGCCAGCAGCGCAACAGGGGGCTATGGCTACACCTTC.

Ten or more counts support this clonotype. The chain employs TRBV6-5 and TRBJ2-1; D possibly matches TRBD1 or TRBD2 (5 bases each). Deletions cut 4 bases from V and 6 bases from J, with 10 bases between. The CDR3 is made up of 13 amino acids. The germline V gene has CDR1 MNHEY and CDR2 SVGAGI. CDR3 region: CASSSPGSNEQFF. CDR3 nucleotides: TGTGCCAGCAGTTCGCCAGGGAGCAATGAGCAGTTCTTC.

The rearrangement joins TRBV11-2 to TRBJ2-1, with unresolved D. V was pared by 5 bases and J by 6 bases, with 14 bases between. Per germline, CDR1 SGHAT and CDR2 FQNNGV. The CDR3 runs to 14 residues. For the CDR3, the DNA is TGTGCCAGCAGCGCTCTGAGGACCTCCAATGAGCAGTTCTTC. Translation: CASSALRTSNEQFF.

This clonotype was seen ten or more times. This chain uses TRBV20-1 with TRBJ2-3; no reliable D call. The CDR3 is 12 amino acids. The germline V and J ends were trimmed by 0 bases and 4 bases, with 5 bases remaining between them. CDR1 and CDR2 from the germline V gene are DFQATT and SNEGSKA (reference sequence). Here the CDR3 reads CSAREWADTQYF. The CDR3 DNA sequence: TGCAGTGCTAGAGAGTGGGCAGATACGCAGTATTTT.

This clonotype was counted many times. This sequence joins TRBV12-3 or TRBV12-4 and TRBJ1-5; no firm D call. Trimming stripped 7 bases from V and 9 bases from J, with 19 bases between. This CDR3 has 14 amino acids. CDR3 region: CASTTGRTLGPQHF. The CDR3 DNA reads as TGTGCCAGCACCACTGGACGGACGTTGGGGCCCCAGCATTTT.

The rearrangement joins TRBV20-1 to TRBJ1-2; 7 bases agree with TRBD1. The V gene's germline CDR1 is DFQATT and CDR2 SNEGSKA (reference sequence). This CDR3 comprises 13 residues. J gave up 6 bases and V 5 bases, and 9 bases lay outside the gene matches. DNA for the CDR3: TGCAGTGCTGGTGGTGGACAGGAGCATGGCTACACCTTC. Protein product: CSAGGGQEHGYTF.

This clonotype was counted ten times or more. The CDR3 DNA is TGTGCCAGCAGCCGTGGACTAGGGACCCAGTACTTC. It translates to CASSRGLGTQYF. V is TRBV12-3 or TRBV12-4 and J is TRBJ2-5; 7 bases agree with TRBD2. There are 12 residues in the CDR3. The V gene end was trimmed by 6 bases and the J gene end by 7 bases; junction bases not matched to a gene: 5.

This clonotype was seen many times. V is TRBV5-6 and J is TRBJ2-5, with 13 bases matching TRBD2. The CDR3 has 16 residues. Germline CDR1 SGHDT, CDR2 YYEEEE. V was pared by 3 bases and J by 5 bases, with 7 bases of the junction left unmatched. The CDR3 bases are TGTGCCAGCAGCTCATTGGGACTAGCGGGATTGGAGACCCAGTACTTC. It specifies CASSSLGLAGLETQYF.

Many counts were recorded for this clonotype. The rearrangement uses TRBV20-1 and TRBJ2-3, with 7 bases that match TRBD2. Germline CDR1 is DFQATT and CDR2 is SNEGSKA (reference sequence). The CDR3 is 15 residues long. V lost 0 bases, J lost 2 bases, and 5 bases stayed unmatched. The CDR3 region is CSARDFSGATDTQYF. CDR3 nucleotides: TGCAGTGCTAGAGATTTCAGCGGGGCCACAGATACGCAGTATTTT.

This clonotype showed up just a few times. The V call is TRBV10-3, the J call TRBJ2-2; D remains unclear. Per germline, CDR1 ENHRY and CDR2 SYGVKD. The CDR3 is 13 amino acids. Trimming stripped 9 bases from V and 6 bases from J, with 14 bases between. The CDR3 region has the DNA TGTGCCATTGCCTTCCGAAAGGCCGGGGAGCTGTTTTTT. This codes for CAIAFRKAGELFF.

The CDR3 DNA sequence: TGCAGTGCTAGACCGAGGGTCGTCTACGAGCAGTACTTC. Its protein is CSARPRVVYEQYF. The J gene is TRBJ2-7, the V gene TRBV20-1, with TRBD2 as a possible D gene (5 bases). The V and J ends lost 2 bases and 3 bases respectively, with 11 bases between them. CDR1 is DFQATT and CDR2 is SNEGSKA in the germline V gene (reference sequence). The CDR3 extends over 13 amino acids.

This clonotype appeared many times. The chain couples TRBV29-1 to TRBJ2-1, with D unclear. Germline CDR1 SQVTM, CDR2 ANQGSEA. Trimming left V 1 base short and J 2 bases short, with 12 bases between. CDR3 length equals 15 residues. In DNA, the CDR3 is TGCAGCGTTGAAGGAGGCAGACGAACCTACAATGAGCAGTTCTTC. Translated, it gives CSVEGGRRTYNEQFF.

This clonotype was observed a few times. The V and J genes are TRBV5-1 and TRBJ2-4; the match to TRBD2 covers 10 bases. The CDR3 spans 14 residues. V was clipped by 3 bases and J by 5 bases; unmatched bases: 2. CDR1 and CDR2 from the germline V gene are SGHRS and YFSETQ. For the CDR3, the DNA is TGCGCCAGCAGCTCAGGGACTAGCGAAAACATTCAGTACTTC. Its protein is CASSSGTSENIQYF. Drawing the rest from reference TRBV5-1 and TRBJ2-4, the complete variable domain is KAGVTQTPRYLIKTRGQQVTLSCSPISGHRSVSWYQQTPGQGLQFLFEYFSETQRNKGNFPGRFSGRQFSNSRSEMNVSTLELGDSALYLCASSSGTSENIQYFGAGTRLSVL.

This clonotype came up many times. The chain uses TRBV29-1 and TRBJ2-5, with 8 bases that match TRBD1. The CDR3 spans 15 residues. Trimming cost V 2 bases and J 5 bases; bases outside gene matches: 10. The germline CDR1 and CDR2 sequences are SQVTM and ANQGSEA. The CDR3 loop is CSVEFRGQGVETQYF. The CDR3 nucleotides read TGCAGCGTTGAATTCAGAGGACAGGGAGTTGAGACCCAGTACTTC.

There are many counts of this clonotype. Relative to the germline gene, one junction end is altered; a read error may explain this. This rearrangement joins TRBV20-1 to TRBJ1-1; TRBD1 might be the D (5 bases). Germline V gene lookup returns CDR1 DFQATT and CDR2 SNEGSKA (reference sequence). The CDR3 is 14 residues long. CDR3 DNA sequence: TGCAGTGCTGGAGACAGCTACGTGAGCACTGAAGCTTTCTTT. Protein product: CSAGDSYVSTEAFF.

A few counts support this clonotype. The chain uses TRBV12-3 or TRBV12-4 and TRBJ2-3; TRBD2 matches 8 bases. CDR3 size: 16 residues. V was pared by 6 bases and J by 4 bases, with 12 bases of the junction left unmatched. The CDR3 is CASRSGVAGYPDTQYF. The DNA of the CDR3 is TGTGCCAGCAGGTCCGGGGTAGCGGGATACCCAGATACGCAGTATTTT.

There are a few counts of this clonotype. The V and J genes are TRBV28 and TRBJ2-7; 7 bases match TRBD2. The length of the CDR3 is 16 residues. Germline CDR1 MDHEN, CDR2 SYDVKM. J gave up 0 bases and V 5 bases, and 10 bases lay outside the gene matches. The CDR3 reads CASSPPLGLVSYEQYF. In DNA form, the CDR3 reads TGTGCCAGCAGTCCTCCCCTCGGACTAGTCTCCTACGAGCAGTACTTC.

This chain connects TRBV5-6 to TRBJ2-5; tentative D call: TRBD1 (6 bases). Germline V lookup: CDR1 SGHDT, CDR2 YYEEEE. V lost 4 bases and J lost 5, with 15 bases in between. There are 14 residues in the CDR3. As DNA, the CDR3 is TGTGCCAGCAGCCAAGCCGGGACAATGGAGACCCAGTACTTC. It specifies CASSQAGTMETQYF. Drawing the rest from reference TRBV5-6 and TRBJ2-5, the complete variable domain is DAGVTQSPTHLIKTRGQQVTLRCSPKSGHDTVSWYQQALGQGPQFIFQYYEEEERQRGNFPDRFSGHQFPNYSSELNVNALLLGDSALYLCASSQAGTMETQYFGPGTRLLVL.

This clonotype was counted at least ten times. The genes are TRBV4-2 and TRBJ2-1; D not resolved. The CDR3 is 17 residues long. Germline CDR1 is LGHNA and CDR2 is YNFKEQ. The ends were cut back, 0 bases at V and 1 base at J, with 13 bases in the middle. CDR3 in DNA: TGTGCCAGCAGCCAAGAGTTTTTAGTAAAATCCTACAATGAGCAGTTCTTC. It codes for CASSQEFLVKSYNEQFF.

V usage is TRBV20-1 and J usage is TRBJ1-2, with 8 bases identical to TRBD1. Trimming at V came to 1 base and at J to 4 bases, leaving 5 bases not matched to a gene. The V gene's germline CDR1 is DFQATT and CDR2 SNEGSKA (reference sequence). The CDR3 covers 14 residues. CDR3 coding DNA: TGCAGTGCTAGAGCAGGGGGCGAGGTCTATGGCTACACCTTC. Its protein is CSARAGGEVYGYTF.

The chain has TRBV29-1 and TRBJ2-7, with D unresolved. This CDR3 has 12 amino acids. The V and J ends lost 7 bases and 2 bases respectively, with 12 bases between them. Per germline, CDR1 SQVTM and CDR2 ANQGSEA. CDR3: CSAVTGTYEQYF. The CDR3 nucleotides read TGCAGCGCCGTGACTGGCACCTACGAGCAGTACTTC.

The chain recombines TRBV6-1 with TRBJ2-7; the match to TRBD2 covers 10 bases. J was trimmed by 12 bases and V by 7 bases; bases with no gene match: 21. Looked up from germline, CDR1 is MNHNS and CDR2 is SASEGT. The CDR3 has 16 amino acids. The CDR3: CASTDLQGTSGITRYF. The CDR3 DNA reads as TGTGCCAGCACCGATCTTCAAGGAACTAGCGGGATAACGCGGTACTTC.

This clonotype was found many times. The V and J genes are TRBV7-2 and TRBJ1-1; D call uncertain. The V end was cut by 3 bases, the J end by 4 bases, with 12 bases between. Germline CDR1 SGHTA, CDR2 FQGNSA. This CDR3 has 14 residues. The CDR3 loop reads CASSFSWAGTEAFF. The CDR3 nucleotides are TGTGCCAGCAGCTTTAGCTGGGCGGGCACTGAAGCTTTCTTT.

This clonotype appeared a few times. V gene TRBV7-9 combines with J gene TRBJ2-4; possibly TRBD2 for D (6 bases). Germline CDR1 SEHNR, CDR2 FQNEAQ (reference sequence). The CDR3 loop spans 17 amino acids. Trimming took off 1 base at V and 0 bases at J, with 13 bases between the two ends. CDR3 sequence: CASSLGGTYSAKNIQYF. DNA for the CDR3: TGTGCCAGCAGCTTAGGGGGGACTTACTCAGCCAAAAACATTCAGTACTTC.

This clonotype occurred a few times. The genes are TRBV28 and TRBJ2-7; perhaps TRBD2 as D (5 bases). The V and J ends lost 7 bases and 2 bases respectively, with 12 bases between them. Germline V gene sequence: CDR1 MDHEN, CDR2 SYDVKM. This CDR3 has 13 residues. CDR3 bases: TGTGCCAGCAATCGACCGGGAACCTACGAGCAGTACTTC. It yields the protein CASNRPGTYEQYF. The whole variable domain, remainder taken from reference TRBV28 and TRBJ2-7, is DVKVTQSSRYLVKRTGEKVFLECVQDMDHENMFWYRQDPGLGLRLIYFSYDVKMKEKGDIPEGYSVSREKKERFSLILESASTNQTSMYLCASNRPGTYEQYFGPGTRLTVT.

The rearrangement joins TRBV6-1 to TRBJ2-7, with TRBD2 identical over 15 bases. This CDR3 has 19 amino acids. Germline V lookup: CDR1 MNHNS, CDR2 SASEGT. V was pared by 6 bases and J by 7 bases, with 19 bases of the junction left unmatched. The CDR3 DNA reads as TGTGCCAGCAGCCGCGCCGGGACTAGCGGGAGGCCCCCCTCGAGGGAGCAGTACTTC. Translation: CASSRAGTSGRPPSREQYF.

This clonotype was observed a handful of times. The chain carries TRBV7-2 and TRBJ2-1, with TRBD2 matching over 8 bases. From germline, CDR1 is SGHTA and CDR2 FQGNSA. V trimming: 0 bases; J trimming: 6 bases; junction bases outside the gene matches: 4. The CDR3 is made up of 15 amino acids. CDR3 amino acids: CASSLALAEGNEQFF. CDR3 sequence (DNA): TGTGCCAGCAGCTTAGCACTAGCGGAAGGCAATGAGCAGTTCTTC.

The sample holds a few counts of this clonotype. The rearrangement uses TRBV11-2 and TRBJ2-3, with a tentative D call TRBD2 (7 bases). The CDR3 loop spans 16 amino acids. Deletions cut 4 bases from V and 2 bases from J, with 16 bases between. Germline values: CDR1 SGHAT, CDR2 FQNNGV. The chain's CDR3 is CASSYTLGGLTDTQYF. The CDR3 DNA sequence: TGTGCCAGCAGCTACACCCTCGGGGGGCTCACAGATACGCAGTATTTT.

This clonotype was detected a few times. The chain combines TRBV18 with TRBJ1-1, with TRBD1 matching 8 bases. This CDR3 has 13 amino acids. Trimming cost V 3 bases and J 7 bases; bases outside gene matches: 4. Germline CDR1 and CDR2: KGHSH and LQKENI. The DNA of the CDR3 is TGTGCCAGCTCACCGTGGACAGGGAATGAAGCTTTCTTT. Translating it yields CASSPWTGNEAFF.